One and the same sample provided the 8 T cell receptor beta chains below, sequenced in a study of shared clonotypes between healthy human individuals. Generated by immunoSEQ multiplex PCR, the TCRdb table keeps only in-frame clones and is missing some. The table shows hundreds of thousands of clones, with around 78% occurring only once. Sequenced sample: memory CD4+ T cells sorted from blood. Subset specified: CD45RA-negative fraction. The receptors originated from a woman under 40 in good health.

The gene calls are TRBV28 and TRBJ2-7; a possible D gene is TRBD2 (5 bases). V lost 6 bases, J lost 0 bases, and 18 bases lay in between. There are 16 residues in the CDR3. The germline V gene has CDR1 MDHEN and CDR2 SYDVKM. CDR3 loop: CASSYPLRAPSYEQYF. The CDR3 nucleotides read TGTGCCAGCAGCTATCCCTTGAGGGCCCCCTCCTACGAGCAGTACTTC.

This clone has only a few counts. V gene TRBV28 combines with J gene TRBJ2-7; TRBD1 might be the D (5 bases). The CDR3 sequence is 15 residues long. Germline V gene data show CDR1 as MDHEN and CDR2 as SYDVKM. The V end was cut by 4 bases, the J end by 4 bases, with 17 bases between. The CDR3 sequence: CASSSNYGQAYEQYF. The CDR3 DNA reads TGTGCCAGCAGTTCCAACTATGGACAAGCTTACGAGCAGTACTTC.

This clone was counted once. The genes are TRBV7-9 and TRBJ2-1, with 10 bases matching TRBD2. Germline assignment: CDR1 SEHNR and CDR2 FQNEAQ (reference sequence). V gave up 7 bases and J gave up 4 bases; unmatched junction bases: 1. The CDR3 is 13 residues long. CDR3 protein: CASILAGYNEQFF. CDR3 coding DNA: TGTGCCAGCATACTAGCGGGATACAATGAGCAGTTCTTC.

This CDR3 reads CASSPTQGGNYGYTF. The CDR3 nucleotides read TGTGCCAGCAGCCCTACTCAGGGGGGCAACTATGGCTACACCTTC. The gene calls are TRBV9 and TRBJ1-2; 7 nucleotides agree with TRBD1. Germline-derived CDR1 and CDR2 are SGDLS and YYNGEE. V trimming: 4 bases; J trimming: 2 bases; junction bases outside the gene matches: 8. This CDR3 is 15 amino acids long.

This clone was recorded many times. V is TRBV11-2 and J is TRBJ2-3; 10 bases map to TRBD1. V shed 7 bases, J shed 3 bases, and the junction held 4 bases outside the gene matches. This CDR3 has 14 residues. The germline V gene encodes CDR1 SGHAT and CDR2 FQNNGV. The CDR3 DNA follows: TGTGCCAGCAAGACAGGGGGCGAAACAGATACGCAGTATTTT. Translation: CASKTGGETDTQYF.

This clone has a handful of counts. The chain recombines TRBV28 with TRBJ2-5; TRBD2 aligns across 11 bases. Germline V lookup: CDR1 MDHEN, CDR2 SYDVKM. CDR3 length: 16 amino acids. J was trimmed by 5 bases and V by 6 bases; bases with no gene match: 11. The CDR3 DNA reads TGTGCCAGCAGCCCCGCACTAGCGGGAGCATGGGAGACCCAGTACTTC. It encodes CASSPALAGAWETQYF.

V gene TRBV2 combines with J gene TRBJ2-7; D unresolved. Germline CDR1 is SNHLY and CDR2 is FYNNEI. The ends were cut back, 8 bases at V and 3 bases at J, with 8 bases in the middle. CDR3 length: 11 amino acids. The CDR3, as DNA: TGTGCCAGCGCGGTGGTCTACGAGCAGTACTTC. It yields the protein CASAVVYEQYF.

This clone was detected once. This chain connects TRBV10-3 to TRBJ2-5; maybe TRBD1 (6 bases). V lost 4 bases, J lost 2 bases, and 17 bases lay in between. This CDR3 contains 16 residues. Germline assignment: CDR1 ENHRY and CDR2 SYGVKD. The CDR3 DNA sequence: TGTGCCATCAGTGCGAAGGACACAGGGAAGCAAGAGACCCAGTACTTC. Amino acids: CAISAKDTGKQETQYF.